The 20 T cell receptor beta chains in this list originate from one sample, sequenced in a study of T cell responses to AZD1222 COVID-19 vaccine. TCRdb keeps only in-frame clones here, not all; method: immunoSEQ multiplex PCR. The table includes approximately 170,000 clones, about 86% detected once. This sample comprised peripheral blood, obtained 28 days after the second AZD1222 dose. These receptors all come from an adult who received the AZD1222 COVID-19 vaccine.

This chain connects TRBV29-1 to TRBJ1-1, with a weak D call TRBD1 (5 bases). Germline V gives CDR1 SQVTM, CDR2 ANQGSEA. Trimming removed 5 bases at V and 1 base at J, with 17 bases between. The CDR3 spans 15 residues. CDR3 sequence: CSVSLTESQNTEAFF. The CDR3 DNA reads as TGCAGCGTTTCTCTGACAGAGTCACAGAACACTGAAGCTTTCTTT.

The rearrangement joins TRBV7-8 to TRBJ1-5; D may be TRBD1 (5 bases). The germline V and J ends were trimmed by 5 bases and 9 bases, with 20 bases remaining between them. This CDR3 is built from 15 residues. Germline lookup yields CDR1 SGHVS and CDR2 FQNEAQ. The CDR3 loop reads CASSRTGTSKWPQHF. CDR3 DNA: TGTGCCAGCAGCCGAACCGGGACTTCCAAGTGGCCCCAGCATTTT.

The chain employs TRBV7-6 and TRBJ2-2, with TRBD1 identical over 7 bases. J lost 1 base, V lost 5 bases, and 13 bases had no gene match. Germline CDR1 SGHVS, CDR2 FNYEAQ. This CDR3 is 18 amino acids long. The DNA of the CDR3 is TGTGCCAGCAGCCCACGCCCAGGGGACAGACTGAACACCGGGGAGCTGTTTTTT. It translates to CASSPRPGDRLNTGELFF.

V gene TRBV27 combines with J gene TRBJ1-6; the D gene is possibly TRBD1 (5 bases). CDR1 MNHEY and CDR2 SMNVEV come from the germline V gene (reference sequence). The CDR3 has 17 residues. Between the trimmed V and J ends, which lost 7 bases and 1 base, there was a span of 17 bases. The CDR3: CASTPWGLGSYNSPLHF. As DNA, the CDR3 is TGTGCCAGCACCCCCTGGGGGTTAGGATCCTATAATTCACCCCTCCACTTT.

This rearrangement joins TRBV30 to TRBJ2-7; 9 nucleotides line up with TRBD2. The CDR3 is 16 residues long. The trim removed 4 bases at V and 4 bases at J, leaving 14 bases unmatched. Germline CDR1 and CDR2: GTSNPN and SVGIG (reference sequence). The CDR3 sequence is CAWTELGLAKGYEQYF. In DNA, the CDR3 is TGTGCCTGGACCGAGCTTGGACTAGCGAAAGGGTACGAGCAGTACTTC. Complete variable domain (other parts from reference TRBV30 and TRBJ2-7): SQTIHQWPATLVQPVGSPLSLECTVEGTSNPNLYWYRQAAGRGLQLLFYSVGIGQISSEVPQNLSASRPQDRQFILSSKKLLLSDSGFYLCAWTELGLAKGYEQYFGPGTRLTVT.

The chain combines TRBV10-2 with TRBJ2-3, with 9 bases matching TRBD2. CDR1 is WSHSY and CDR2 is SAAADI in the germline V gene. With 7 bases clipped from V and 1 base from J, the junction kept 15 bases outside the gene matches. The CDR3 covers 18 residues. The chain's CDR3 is CASNHLAGTNAGTDTQYF. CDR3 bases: TGCGCCAGCAACCATCTAGCGGGGACGAACGCGGGCACAGATACGCAGTATTTT.

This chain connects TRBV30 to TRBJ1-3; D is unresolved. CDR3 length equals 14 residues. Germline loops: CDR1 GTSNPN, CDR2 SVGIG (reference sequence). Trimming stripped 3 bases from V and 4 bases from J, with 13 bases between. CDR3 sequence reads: CAWRPGSGGNTIYF. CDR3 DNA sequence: TGTGCCTGGAGGCCCGGGTCGGGGGGAAACACCATATATTTT.

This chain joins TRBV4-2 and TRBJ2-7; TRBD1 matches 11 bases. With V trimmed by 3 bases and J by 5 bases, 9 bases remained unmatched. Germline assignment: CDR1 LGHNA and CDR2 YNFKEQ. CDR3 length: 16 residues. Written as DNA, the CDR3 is TGTGCCAGCAGCCACACCCCCCGGGACAGGGGGAACGAGCAGTACTTC. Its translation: CASSHTPRDRGNEQYF.

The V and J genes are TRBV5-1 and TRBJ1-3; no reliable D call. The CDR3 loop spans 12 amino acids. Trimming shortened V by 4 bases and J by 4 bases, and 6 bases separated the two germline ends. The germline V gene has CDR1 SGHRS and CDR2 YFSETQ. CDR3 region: CASSTGGNTIYF. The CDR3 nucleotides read TGCGCCAGCAGCACCGGAGGAAACACCATATATTTT.

The CDR3 protein is CASSWGQGKMGYTF. In DNA form, the CDR3 reads TGTGCCAGCAGCTGGGGCCAGGGGAAAATGGGCTACACCTTC. The rearrangement uses TRBV13 and TRBJ1-2; D is perhaps TRBD1 (6 bases). V lost 4 bases and J lost 8, with 17 bases in between. The CDR3 has 14 amino acids. CDR1 and CDR2 (germline): PRHDT, FYEKMQ (reference sequence).

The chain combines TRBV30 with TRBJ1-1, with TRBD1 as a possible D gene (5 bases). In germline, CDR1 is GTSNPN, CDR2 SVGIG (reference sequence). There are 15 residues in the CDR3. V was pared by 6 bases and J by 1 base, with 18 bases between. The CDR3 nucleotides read TGTGCCTGCAGTCATTTCGGGGGAACGAACACTGAAGCTTTCTTT. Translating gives CACSHFGGTNTEAFF. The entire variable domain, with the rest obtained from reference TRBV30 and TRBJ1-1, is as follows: SQTIHQWPATLVQPVGSPLSLECTVEGTSNPNLYWYRQAAGRGLQLLFYSVGIGQISSEVPQNLSASRPQDRQFILSSKKLLLSDSGFYLCACSHFGGTNTEAFFGQGTRLTVV.

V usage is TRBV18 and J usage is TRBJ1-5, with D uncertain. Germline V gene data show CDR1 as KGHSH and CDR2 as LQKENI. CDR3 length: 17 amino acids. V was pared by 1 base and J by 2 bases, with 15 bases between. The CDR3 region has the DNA TGTGCCAGCTCACCACTTTCCGTAAGGGCGGGCAATCAGCCCCAGCATTTT. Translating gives CASSPLSVRAGNQPQHF.

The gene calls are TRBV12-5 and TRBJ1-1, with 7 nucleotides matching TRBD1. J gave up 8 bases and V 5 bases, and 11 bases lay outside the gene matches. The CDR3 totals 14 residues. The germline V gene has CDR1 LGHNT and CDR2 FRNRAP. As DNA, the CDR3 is TGTGCTAGTGGTAGGGGACAGCGAGGGGCCGAAGCTTTCTTT. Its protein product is CASGRGQRGAEAFF.

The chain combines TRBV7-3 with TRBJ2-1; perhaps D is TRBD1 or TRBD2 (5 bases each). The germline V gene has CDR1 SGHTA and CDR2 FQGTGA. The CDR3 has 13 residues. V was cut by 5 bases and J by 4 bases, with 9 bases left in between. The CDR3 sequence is CASSPGQYNEQFF. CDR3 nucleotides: TGTGCCAGCAGCCCGGGGCAATACAATGAGCAGTTCTTC.

CDR3 in amino acids: CASSIDGKVWQGKKLFF. CDR3 DNA: TGTGCCAGTAGTATAGATGGAAAGGTGTGGCAGGGGAAAAAACTGTTTTTT. The gene calls are TRBV19 and TRBJ1-4, with a weak D call TRBD1 (6 bases). V was shortened by 0 bases and J by 9 bases, with 20 bases between the two germline ends. The CDR3 extends over 17 amino acids. Looked up from germline, CDR1 is LNHDA and CDR2 is SQIVND (reference sequence).

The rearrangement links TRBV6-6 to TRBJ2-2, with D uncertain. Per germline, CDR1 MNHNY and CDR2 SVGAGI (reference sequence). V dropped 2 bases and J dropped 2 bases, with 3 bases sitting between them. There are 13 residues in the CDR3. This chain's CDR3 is CASSYDNTGELFF. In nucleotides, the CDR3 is TGTGCCAGCAGTTACGACAACACCGGGGAGCTGTTTTTT.

CDR3 sequence reads: CASSRGQGFAAGRETQYF. Written as DNA, the CDR3 is TGTGCCAGTAGTAGGGGACAGGGGTTCGCGGCAGGTCGGGAGACCCAGTACTTC. V is TRBV19 and J is TRBJ2-5; 10 bases line up with TRBD1. Germline V gene sequence: CDR1 LNHDA, CDR2 SQIVND (reference sequence). The CDR3 has 18 residues. Germline trimming cut 4 bases from V and 5 bases from J; bases unmatched to any gene: 16. Filled out from reference TRBV19 and TRBJ2-5, the complete variable domain reads DGGITQSPKYLFRKEGQNVTLSCEQNLNHDAMYWYRQDPGQGLRLIYYSQIVNDFQKGDIAEGYSVSREKKESFPLTVTSAQKNPTAFYLCASSRGQGFAAGRETQYFGPGTRLLVL.

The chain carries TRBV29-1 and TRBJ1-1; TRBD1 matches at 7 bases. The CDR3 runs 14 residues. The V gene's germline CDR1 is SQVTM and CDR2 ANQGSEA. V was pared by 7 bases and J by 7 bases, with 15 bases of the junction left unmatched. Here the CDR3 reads CSAQLDRVDGEAFF. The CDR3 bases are TGCAGCGCACAACTAGACAGGGTCGATGGTGAAGCTTTCTTT. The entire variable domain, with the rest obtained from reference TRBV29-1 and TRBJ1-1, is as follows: SAVISQKPSRDICQRGTSLTIQCQVDSQVTMMFWYRQQPGQSLTLIATANQGSEATYESGFVIDKFPISRPNLTFSTLTVSNMSPEDSSIYLCSAQLDRVDGEAFFGQGTRLTVV.

CDR3 DNA: TGCGCCAGCAGAGGGGACGGGGGAACCTACGAGCAGTACTTC. Translated: CASRGDGGTYEQYF. The rearrangement uses TRBV10-1 and TRBJ2-7; weak D call: TRBD2 (6 bases). The length of the CDR3 is 14 residues. The germline gives CDR1 WNHNN, CDR2 SYGVQD (reference sequence). V was pared by 6 bases and J by 2 bases, with 14 bases between.

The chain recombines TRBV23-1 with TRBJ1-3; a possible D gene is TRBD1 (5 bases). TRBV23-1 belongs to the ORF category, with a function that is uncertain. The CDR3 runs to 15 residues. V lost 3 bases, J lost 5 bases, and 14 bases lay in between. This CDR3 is CASSQVRESRNTIYF. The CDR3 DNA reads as TGCGCCAGCAGTCAGGTCAGGGAATCCCGAAACACCATATATTTT.